Each of the 18 T cell receptor beta chains below was sequenced from the same sample in a study of monozygotic twins with inflammatory bowel disease. TCRdb reprocessed the 5' RACE reads and keeps a single row for each CDR3 protein, giving no DNA. This sample carries approximately 400,000 distinct CDR3 sequences, with around 2.5% going to the ten biggest clones. The sequenced material came from blood. The source is a human donor with ulcerative colitis or Crohn's disease, or a healthy co-twin of an affected twin (not recorded which).

The chain has TRBV7-9 and TRBJ2-1; TCRdb indicates TRBD1, and absent DNA this call remains unverified. The CDR3 contains 13 residues. Germline CDR1 reads SEHNR; CDR2 reads FQNEAQ (reference sequence). CDR3 loop: CASSPQGVNEQFF.

V usage is TRBV6-5 and J usage is TRBJ1-5. Germline V gives CDR1 MNHEY, CDR2 SVGAGI. The CDR3 consists of 16 residues. CDR3 residues: CASSPRVGGPHQPQHF.

The J gene is TRBJ2-1, the V gene TRBV5-1; TCRdb gives TRBD1 as the D gene, but with no DNA this cannot be confirmed. The CDR3 has 16 amino acids. The germline CDR1 and CDR2 sequences are SGHRS and YFSETQ. CDR3 region: CASSPRDRYSYNEQFF.

V and J are TRBV5-5 and TRBJ1-3. The germline V gene has CDR1 SGHKS and CDR2 YYEKEE (reference sequence). This CDR3 is 14 amino acids long. The CDR3 sequence is CASTLDGNRNTIYF.

The rearrangement uses TRBV6-5 and TRBJ2-7; TCRdb's D call of TRBD2 is untestable without DNA. The germline V gene has CDR1 MNHEY and CDR2 SVGAGI. The CDR3 runs to 16 residues. The CDR3 sequence is CASSYGPLGSSYEQYF.

The chain has TRBV5-5 and TRBJ2-2. The germline V gene encodes CDR1 SGHKS and CDR2 YYEKEE (reference sequence). There are 15 residues in the CDR3. This CDR3 reads CASRQEWSNTGELFF.

V and J are TRBV9 and TRBJ2-5. CDR1 and CDR2 (germline): SGDLS, YYNGEE. The CDR3 is 12 residues long. CDR3 in amino acids: CASSVDPGTQYF.

This sequence joins TRBV6-5 and TRBJ1-2; the TCRdb D gene call, TRBD1, has no DNA to confirm it. CDR3 length equals 12 residues. Germline V gene lookup returns CDR1 MNHEY and CDR2 SVGAGI. CDR3: CASTTTGNGYTF.

The chain is built from TRBV5-6 and TRBJ1-2; the D gene TCRdb calls, TRBD1, cannot be checked with no DNA. Germline V CDR1 and CDR2: SGHDT, YYEEEE. The CDR3 is 15 amino acids. The CDR3 region is CASLPRQGWGYGYTF. The complete variable domain, with remaining parts taken from reference TRBV5-6 and TRBJ1-2, reads DAGVTQSPTHLIKTRGQQVTLRCSPKSGHDTVSWYQQALGQGPQFIFQYYEEEERQRGNFPDRFSGHQFPNYSSELNVNALLLGDSALYLCASLPRQGWGYGYTFGSGTRLTVV.

The chain combines TRBV4-1 with TRBJ1-6; TCRdb's D call of TRBD1 is untestable without DNA. Per germline, CDR1 MGHRA and CDR2 YSYEKL. The CDR3 loop spans 16 amino acids. The CDR3 loop reads CASSQVRGGFNSPLHF.

The chain is built from TRBV7-2 and TRBJ2-3; TCRdb picks TRBD2, but there is no DNA to check that call. The CDR3 runs 14 residues. Germline CDR1 is SGHTA and CDR2 is FQGNSA. CDR3 amino acids: CASSFWGLTDTQYF.

The rearrangement uses TRBV3-1 and TRBJ1-1; TCRdb selects TRBD1, and the lack of DNA leaves this call unchecked. The CDR3 covers 18 residues. Per germline, CDR1 LGHDT and CDR2 YNNKEL (reference sequence). The chain's CDR3 is CASSLDRGGPRGRTEAFF.

The gene calls are TRBV5-1 and TRBJ1-2. This CDR3 has 12 amino acids. Germline assignment: CDR1 SGHRS and CDR2 YFSETQ. CDR3 sequence reads: CASSLAMNGYTF.

V usage is TRBV20-1 and J usage is TRBJ2-1; TCRdb's D call of TRBD1 is untestable without DNA. The CDR3 is made up of 12 amino acids. CDR1 is DFQATT, CDR2 SNEGSKA, per germline (reference sequence). The CDR3 is CSARGGGYEQFF.

This rearrangement joins TRBV5-1 to TRBJ1-1; no DNA is available, so the TRBD1 call from TCRdb remains unchecked. The germline CDR1 and CDR2 sequences are SGHRS and YFSETQ. The CDR3 has 15 residues. The CDR3 loop reads CASSSITTGPTEAFF.

The V call is TRBV27, the J call TRBJ2-2; TCRdb proposes TRBD1, but this gene call is untestable without DNA. The V gene's germline CDR1 is MNHEY and CDR2 SMNVEV (reference sequence). CDR3 length: 15 amino acids. The CDR3 region is CASSLRVTGTGELFF.

The chain has TRBV12-3 or TRBV12-4 and TRBJ2-5; TCRdb designates TRBD2, a call that cannot be tested without DNA. This CDR3 has 13 amino acids. CDR3 region: CASRPGLEETQYF.

V gene TRBV9 combines with J gene TRBJ2-1; TCRdb lists TRBD1, though no DNA is available to test this call. This CDR3 contains 15 residues. Germline CDR1 SGDLS, CDR2 YYNGEE. CDR3 residues: CASSVSGTKYNEQFF.